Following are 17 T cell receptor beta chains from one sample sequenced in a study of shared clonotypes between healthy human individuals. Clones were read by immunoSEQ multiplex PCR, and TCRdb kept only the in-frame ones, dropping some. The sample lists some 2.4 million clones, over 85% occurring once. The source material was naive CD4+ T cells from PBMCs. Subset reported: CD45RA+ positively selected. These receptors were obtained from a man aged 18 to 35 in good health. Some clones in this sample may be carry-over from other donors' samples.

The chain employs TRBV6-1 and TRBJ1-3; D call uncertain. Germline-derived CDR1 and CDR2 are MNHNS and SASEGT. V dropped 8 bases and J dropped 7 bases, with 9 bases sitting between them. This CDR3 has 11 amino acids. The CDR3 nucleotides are TGTGCCAGCGCGCTAGGGAACACCATATATTTT. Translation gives CASALGNTIYF.

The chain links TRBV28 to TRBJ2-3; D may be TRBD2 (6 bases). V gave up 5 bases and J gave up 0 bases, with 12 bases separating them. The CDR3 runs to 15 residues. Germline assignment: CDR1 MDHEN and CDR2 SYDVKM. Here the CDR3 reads CASSALGGSTDTQYF. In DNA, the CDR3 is TGTGCCAGCAGTGCCCTCGGGGGTAGCACAGATACGCAGTATTTT.

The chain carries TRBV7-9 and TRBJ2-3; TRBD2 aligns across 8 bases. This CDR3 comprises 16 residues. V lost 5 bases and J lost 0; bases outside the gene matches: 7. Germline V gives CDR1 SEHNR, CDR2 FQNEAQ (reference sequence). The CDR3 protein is CASSRIAGSSTDTQYF. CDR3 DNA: TGTGCCAGCAGCCGGATAGCGGGATCTAGCACAGATACGCAGTATTTT. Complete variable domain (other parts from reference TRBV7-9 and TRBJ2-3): DTGVSQNPRHKITKRGQNVTFRCDPISEHNRLYWYRQTLGQGPEFLTYFQNEAQLEKSRLLSDRFSAERPKGSFSTLEIQRTEQGDSAMYLCASSRIAGSSTDTQYFGPGTRLTVL.

This CDR3 reads CASSYSRESQHF. The DNA of the CDR3 is TGTGCCAGCAGTTACTCGAGAGAGTCCCAGCATTTT. The V call is TRBV6-6, the J call TRBJ1-5; D is unresolved. This CDR3 has 12 amino acids. V shed 0 bases and J shed 11 bases, with 8 bases lying between them. CDR1 is MNHNY and CDR2 is SVGAGI in the germline V gene (reference sequence).

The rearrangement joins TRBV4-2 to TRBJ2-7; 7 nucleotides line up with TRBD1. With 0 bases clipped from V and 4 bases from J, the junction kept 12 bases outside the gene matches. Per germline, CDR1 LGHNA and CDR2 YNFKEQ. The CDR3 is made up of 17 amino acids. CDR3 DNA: TGTGCCAGCAGCCAAGATGTTTCGACAGGGTACATATACGAGCAGTACTTC. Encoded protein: CASSQDVSTGYIYEQYF.

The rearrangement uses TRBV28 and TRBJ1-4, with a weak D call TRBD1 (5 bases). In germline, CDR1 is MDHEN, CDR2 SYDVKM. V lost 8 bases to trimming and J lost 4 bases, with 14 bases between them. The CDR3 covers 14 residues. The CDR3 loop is CASRGVGDNEKLFF. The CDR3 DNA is TGTGCCAGCCGCGGTGTGGGGGATAATGAAAAACTGTTTTTT.

CDR3 in DNA: TGCAGTGCCCGGGCAATCGAGCAGTACTTC. Residues: CSARAIEQYF. The rearrangement joins TRBV20-1 to TRBJ2-7, with unresolved D. Germline values: CDR1 DFQATT, CDR2 SNEGSKA (reference sequence). The CDR3 is made up of 10 amino acids. Trimming stripped 6 bases from V and 6 bases from J, with 9 bases between.

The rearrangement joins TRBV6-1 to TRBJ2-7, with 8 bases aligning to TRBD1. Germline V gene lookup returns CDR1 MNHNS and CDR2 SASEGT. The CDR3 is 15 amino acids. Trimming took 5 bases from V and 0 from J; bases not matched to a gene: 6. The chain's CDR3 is CASSLQGGSSYEQYF. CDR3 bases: TGTGCCAGCAGTCTACAGGGGGGCAGCTCCTACGAGCAGTACTTC.

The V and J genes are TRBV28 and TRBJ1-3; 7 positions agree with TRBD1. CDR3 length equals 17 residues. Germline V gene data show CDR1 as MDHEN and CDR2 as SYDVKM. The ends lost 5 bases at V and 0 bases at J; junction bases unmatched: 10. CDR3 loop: CASSPTGWDSSGNTIYF. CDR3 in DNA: TGTGCCAGCAGTCCAACGGGCTGGGACAGCTCTGGAAACACCATATATTTT.

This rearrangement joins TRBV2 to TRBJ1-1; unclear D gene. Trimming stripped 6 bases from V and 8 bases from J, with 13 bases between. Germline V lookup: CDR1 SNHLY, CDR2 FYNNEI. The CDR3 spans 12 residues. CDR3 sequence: CASSPVGVEAFF. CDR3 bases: TGTGCCAGCAGCCCTGTGGGAGTGGAAGCTTTCTTT.

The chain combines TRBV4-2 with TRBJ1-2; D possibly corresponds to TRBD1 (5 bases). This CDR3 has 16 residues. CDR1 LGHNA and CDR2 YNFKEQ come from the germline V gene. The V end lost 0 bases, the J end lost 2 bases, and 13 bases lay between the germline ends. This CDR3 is CASSQDGTEPNYGYTF. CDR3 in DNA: TGTGCCAGCAGCCAAGACGGGACGGAGCCGAACTATGGCTACACCTTC.

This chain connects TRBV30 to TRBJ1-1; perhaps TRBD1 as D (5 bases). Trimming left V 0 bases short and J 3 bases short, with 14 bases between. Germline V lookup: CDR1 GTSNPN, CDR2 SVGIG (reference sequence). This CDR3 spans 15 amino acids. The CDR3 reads CAWSVGTSTDTEAFF. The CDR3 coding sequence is TGTGCCTGGAGTGTCGGGACCTCGACGGACACTGAAGCTTTCTTT.

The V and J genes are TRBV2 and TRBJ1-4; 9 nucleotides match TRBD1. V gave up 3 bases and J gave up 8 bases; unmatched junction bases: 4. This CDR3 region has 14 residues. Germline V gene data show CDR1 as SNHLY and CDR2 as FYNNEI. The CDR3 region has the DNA TGTGCCAGCAGTGACCGGACAGGGGTGGAAAAACTGTTTTTT. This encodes CASSDRTGVEKLFF.

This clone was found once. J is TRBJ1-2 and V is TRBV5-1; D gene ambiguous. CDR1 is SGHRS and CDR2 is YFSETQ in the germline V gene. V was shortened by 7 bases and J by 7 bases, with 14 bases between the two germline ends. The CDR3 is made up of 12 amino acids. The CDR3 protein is CASAAGGVGYTF. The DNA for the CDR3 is TGCGCCAGCGCAGCGGGCGGGGTTGGCTACACCTTC.

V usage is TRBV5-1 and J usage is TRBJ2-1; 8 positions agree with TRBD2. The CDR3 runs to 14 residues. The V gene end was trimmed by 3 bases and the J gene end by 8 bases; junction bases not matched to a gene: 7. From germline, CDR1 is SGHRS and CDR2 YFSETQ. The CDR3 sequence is CASSSGTRGYEQFF. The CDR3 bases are TGCGCCAGCAGCTCCGGGACTAGGGGCTATGAGCAGTTCTTC.

In DNA form, the CDR3 reads TGTGCCATCAGTGATACCGGACTAGCGGGAAACACCGGGGAGCTGTTTTTT. Amino acid sequence: CAISDTGLAGNTGELFF. This sequence joins TRBV10-3 and TRBJ2-2; 12 bases line up with TRBD2. The CDR3 runs to 17 residues. The germline V gene encodes CDR1 ENHRY and CDR2 SYGVKD. The junction had 4 bases not matched to a gene; V was cut back by 3 bases and J by 2 bases.

The CDR3 DNA is TGCGCCAGCAGCCAAGAAACCCAGGGGGCGCGAGGGGCCAACGTCCTGACTTTC. Protein sequence: CASSQETQGARGANVLTF. The rearrangement uses TRBV4-1 and TRBJ2-6, with TRBD1 identical over 8 bases. Germline values: CDR1 MGHRA, CDR2 YSYEKL. The V segment lost 0 bases and the J segment 4 bases; nucleotides outside the gene matches: 8. The CDR3 spans 18 residues.